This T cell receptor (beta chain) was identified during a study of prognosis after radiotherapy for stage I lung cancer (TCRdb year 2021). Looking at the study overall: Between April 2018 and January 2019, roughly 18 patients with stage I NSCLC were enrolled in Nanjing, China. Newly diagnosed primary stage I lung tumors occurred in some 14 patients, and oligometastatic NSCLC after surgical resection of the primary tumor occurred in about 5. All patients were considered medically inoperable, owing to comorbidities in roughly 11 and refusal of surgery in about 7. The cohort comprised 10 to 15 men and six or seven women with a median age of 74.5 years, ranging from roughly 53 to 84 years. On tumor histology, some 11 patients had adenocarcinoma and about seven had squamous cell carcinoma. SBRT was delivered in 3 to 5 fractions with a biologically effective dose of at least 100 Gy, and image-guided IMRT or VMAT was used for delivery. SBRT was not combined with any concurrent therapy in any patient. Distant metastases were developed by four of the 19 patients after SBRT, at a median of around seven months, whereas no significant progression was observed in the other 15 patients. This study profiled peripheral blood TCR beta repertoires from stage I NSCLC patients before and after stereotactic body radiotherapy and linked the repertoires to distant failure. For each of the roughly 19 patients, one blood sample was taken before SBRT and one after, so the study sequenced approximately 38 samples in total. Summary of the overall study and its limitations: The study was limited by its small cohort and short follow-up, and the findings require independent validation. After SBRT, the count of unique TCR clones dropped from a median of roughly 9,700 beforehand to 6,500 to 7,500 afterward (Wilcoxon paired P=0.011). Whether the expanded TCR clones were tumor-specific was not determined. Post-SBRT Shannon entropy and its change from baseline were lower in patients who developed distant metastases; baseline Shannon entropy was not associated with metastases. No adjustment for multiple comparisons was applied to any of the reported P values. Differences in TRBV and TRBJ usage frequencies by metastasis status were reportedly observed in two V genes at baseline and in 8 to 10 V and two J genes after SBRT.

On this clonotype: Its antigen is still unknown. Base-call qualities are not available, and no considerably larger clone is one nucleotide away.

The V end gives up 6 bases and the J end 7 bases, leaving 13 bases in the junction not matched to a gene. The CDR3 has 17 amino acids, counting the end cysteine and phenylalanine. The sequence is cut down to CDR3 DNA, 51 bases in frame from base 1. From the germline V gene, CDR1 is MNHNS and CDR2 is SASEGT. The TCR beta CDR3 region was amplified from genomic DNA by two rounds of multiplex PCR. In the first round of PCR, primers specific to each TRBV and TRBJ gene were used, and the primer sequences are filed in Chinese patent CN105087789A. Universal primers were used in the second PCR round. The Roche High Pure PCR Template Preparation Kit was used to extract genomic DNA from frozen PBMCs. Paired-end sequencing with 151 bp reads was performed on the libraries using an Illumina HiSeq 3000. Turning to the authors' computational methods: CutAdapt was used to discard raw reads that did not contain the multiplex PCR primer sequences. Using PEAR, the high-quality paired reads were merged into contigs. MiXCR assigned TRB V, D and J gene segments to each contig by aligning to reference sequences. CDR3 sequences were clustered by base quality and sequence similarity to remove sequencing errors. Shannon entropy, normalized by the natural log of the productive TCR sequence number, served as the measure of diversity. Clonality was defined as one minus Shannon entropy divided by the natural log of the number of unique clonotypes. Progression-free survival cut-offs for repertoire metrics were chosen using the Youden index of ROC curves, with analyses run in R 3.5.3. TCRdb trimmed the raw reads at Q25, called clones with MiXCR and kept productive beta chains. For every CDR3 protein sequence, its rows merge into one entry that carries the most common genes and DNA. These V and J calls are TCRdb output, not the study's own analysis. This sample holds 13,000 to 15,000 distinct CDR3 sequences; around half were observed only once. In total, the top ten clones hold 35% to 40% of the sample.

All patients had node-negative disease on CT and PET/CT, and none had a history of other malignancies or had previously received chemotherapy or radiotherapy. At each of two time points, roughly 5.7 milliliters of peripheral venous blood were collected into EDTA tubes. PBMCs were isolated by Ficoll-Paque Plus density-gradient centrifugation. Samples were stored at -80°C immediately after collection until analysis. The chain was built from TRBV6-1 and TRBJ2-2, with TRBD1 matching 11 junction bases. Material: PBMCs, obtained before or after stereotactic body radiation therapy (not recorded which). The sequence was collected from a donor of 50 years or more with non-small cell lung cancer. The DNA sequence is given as TGTGCCAGCAGCCGCCCTTGGGACAGGGGGTATATCGGGGAGCTGTTTTTT. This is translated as CASSRPWDRGYIGELFF.